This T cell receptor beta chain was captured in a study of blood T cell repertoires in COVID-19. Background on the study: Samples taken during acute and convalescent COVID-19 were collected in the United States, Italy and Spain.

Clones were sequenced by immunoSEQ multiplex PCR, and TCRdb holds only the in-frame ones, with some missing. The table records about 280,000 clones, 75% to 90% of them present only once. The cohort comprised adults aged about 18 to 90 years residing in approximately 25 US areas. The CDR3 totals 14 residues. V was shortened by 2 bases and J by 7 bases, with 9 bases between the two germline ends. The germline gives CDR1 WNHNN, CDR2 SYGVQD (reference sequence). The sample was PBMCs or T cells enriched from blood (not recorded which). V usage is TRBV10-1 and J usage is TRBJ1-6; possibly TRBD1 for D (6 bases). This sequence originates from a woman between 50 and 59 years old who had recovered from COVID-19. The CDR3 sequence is CASSEQGRNSPLHF. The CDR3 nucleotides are TGCGCCAGCAGTGAGCAGGGGAGAAATTCACCCCTCCACTTT.